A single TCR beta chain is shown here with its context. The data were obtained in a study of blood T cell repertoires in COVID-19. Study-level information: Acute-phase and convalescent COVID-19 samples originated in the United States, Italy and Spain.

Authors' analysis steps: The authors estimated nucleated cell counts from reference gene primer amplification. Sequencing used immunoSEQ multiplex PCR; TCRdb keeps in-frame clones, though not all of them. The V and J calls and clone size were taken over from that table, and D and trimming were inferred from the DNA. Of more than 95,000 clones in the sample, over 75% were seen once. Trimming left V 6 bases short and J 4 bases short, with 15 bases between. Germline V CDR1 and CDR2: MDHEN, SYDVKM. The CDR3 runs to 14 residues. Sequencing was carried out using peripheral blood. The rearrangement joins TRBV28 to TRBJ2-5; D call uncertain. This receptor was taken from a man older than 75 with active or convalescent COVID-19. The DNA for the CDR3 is TGTGCCAGCAGAGTTGGCAGGATTGGAGAGACCCAGTACTTC. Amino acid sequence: CASRVGRIGETQYF.